This T cell receptor (beta chain) comes out of a study of PD-1 blockade in classical Hodgkin lymphoma. General study results and limits: Those patients who began receiving nivolumab less than 1 year after ASCT had lower diversity, and they were excluded. Complete responders showed a baseline diversity that resembled the diversity of newly diagnosed patients.

This clone was seen a single time. Its antigen is undetermined. Clones were sequenced by immunoSEQ multiplex PCR, and TCRdb holds only the in-frame ones, with some missing. The table includes about 84,000 clones, under 90% detected once. Brentuximab vedotin exposure varied among the patients, all of whom had relapsed after autologous stem cell transplantation. The V and J ends lost 5 bases and 1 base, in that order; junction bases with no gene match: 4. Germline-derived CDR1 and CDR2 are MNHEY and SMNVEV (reference sequence). CDR3 length: 15 amino acids. V gene TRBV27 combines with J gene TRBJ1-4; 7 bases are shared with TRBD1. This specimen was peripheral blood mononuclear cells (PBMCs), taken at baseline. The receptor was derived from a human donor with classical Hodgkin lymphoma. The CDR3: CASSLRQGTNEKLFF. The DNA of the CDR3 is TGTGCCAGCAGTCTCAGACAGGGAACTAATGAAAAACTGTTTTTT.